This TCR beta chain is from a study of T-cell memory formation after mild COVID-19. Looking at the study overall: Clusters were largely donor specific.

In TCRdb, the 5' RACE reads were re-called with MiXCR into one record per CDR3 protein. The sample shows hundreds of thousands of distinct CDR3 sequences, 15% to 20% of them seen only once. Trimming removed 4 bases at V and 4 bases at J, with 19 bases between. The germline V gene has CDR1 MGHRA and CDR2 YSYEKL. The CDR3 covers 16 residues. Regarding this clonotype: Its target is not known.

Study outcomes and limitations: Confirmation was lacking for SARS-CoV-2 specificity of second-wave clones that peaked on day 37. Pre-infection memory harbored some responding clones, suggesting cross-reactive memory joined.

The sample taken for sequencing was PBMCs or a T cell subset sorted from them (not recorded which). The genes are TRBV4-1 and TRBJ1-2; D is possibly TRBD1 (6 bases). The sequence was collected from a man aged 18-30 years who had mild COVID-19 (a few samples of this study predate the infection). Cell type and time point are not known. For the CDR3, the DNA is TGCGCCAGCAGCCCCTCACAGGGTCTTGGAGGCTATGGCTACACCTTC. Amino acid sequence: CASSPSQGLGGYGYTF.